This T cell receptor (beta chain) is from a study of response to subunit inactivated influenza vaccine. Findings and limits, study-wide: Authors proposed each seasonal influenza vaccination draws in few new T cells.

Per germline, CDR1 DFQATT and CDR2 SNEGSKA (reference sequence). The CDR3 consists of 12 residues. Trimming took 2 bases from V and 10 from J; bases not matched to a gene: 5. TCRdb re-derived calls from the RT-PCR reads in MiXCR, one entry per CDR3 protein. The data hold around 180,000 distinct CDR3 sequences, with roughly 8.7% observed a single time. As concerns this clonotype: Its antigen is not identified.

V is TRBV20-1 and J is TRBJ2-5; 9 positions agree with TRBD1. The sample here was non-naive T cells sorted from PBMCs, taken on the day of vaccination. This clonotype originated in a man over 45 who received an inactivated influenza vaccine. CDR3 residues: CSARIGQGNQYF. For the CDR3, the DNA is TGCAGTGCTAGAATCGGACAGGGGAACCAGTACTTC.